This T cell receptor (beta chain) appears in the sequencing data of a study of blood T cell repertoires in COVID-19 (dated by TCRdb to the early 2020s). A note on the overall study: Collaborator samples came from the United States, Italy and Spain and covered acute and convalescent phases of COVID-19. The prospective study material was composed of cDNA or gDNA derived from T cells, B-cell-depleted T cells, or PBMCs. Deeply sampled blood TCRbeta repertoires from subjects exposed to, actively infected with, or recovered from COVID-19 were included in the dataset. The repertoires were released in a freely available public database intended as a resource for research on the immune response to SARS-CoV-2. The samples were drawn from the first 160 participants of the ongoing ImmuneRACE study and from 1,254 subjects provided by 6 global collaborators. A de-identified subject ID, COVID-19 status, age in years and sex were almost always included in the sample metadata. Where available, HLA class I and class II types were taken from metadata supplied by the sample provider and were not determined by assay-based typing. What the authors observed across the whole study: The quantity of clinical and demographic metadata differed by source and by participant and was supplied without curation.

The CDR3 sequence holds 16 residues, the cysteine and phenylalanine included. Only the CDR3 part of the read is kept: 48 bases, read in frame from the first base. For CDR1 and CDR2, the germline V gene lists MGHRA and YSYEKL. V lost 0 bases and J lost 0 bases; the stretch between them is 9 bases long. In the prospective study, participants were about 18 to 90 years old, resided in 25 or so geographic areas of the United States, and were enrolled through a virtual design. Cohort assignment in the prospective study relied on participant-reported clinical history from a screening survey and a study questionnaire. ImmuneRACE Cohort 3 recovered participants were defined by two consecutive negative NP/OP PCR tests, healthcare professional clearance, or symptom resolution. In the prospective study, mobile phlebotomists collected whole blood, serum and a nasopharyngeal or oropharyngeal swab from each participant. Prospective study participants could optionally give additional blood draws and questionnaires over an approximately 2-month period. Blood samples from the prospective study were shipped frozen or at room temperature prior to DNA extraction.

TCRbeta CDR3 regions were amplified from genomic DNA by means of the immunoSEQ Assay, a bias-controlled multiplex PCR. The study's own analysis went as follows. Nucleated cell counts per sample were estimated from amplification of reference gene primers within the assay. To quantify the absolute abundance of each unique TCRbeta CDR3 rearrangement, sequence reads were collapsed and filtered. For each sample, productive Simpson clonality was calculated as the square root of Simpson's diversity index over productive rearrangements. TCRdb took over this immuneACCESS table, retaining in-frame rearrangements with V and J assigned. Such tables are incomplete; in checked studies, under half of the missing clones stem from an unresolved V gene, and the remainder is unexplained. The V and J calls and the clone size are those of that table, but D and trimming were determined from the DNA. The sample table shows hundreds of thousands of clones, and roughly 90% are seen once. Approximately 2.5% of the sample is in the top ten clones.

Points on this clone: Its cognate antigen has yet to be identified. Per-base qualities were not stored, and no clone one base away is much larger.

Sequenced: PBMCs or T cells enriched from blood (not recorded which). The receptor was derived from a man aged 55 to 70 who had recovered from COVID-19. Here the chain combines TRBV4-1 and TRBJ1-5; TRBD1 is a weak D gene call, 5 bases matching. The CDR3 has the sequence CASSQETDLSNQPQHF. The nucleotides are TGCGCCAGCAGCCAAGAGACAGATCTTAGCAATCAGCCCCAGCATTTT.